The 21 T cell receptor beta chains below all came from one sample that was sequenced in a study of Ad26.COV2.S vaccination and SARS-CoV-2 variants. The data were produced by immunoSEQ multiplex PCR, yet TCRdb's version contains in-frame clones alone and is incomplete. The table has 400,000 to 500,000 clones, over 75% seen once. As to treatment: some 20 received Ad26.COV2.S at low or high dose, single or two shots; roughly five received placebo; per-sample allocation not given. The samples date from day 63 after the first vaccine or placebo injection. The sequenced sample was peripheral blood, obtained in a trial of Ad26.COV2.S vaccine versus placebo. The source of these receptors is a person between 18 and 59 years old who received the Ad26.COV2.S COVID-19 vaccine or a placebo.

The rearrangement links TRBV28 to TRBJ2-5, with D perhaps matching TRBD2 (5 bases). V was pared by 8 bases and J by 3 bases, with 16 bases between. Germline lookup yields CDR1 MDHEN and CDR2 SYDVKM. This CDR3 spans 14 amino acids. The CDR3 here is CASRDRQMKETQYF. CDR3 nucleotides: TGTGCCAGCCGGGATCGTCAGATGAAAGAGACCCAGTACTTC.

The genes are TRBV2 and TRBJ2-7; either TRBD1 or TRBD2 may fit D (5 bases each). The CDR3 has 12 residues. Between the trimmed V and J ends, which lost 4 bases and 6 bases, there was a span of 10 bases. Germline CDR1 reads SNHLY; CDR2 reads FYNNEI. DNA of the CDR3: TGTGCCAGCAGTGGGGGGAAGGTCGAGCAGTACTTC. Its protein is CASSGGKVEQYF.

The V gene is TRBV2, the J gene TRBJ2-7; D remains unclear. CDR1 and CDR2 from the germline V gene are SNHLY and FYNNEI. The CDR3 runs 12 residues. Trimming stripped 1 base from V and 2 bases from J, with 3 bases between. This CDR3 reads CASSEVPYEQYF. The CDR3 region has the DNA TGTGCCAGCAGTGAAGTCCCCTACGAGCAGTACTTC.

This sequence joins TRBV5-1 and TRBJ2-3; D may be TRBD1 or TRBD2 (5 bases each). The CDR3 contains 16 residues. CDR1 and CDR2 from the germline V gene are SGHRS and YFSETQ. V lost 3 bases, J lost 0 bases, and 14 bases lay in between. CDR3 in amino acids: CASSSWGWGSTDTQYF. The DNA of the CDR3 is TGCGCCAGCAGCTCATGGGGGTGGGGGAGCACAGATACGCAGTATTTT.

The chain recombines TRBV7-2 with TRBJ2-1; D possibly corresponds to TRBD1 (5 bases). Germline V CDR1 and CDR2: SGHTA, FQGNSA. CDR3 length equals 14 residues. Trimming left V 2 bases short and J 3 bases short, with 8 bases between. The CDR3 bases are TGTGCCAGCAGCTTAACGGACAACTACAATGAGCAGTTCTTC. It translates to CASSLTDNYNEQFF.

The chain is built from TRBV5-4 and TRBJ2-7; 9 bases are a match to TRBD1. J lost 2 bases, V lost 4 bases, and 4 bases had no gene match. Germline V lookup: CDR1 SGHNT, CDR2 YYREEE (reference sequence). This CDR3 spans 14 amino acids. CDR3 loop: CASSRGTGTYEQYF. The DNA for the CDR3 is TGTGCCAGCAGCCGCGGGACAGGGACCTACGAGCAGTACTTC.

This rearrangement joins TRBV27 to TRBJ2-7, with 10 bases identical to TRBD2. Germline CDR1 and CDR2: MNHEY and SMNVEV (reference sequence). V was clipped by 3 bases and J by 2 bases; unmatched bases: 4. The CDR3 is 15 amino acids. CDR3 residues: CASSFLAGEAYEQYF. The CDR3 DNA sequence: TGTGCCAGCAGTTTCCTAGCGGGGGAAGCCTACGAGCAGTACTTC.

This clone was picked up one time. The chain recombines TRBV4-1 with TRBJ1-1; D gene uncertain. The V gene lost 0 bases and the J gene lost 0 bases, with 11 bases spanning the gap. The germline V gene has CDR1 MGHRA and CDR2 YSYEKL. The CDR3 length is 16 residues. The CDR3 region has the DNA TGCGCCAGCAGCCAAGATCTTGGACGTTTGAACACTGAAGCTTTCTTT. Protein: CASSQDLGRLNTEAFF.

The rearrangement joins TRBV11-2 to TRBJ2-5; D is uncertain. The ends were cut back, 5 bases at V and 5 bases at J, with 15 bases in the middle. Germline values: CDR1 SGHAT, CDR2 FQNNGV. This CDR3 comprises 14 residues. CDR3 nucleotide sequence: TGTGCCAGCAGCCGAACGCCCGACCTGGAGACCCAGTACTTC. Encoded protein: CASSRTPDLETQYF.

This clone has just one count. The rearrangement uses TRBV30 and TRBJ2-1; D is perhaps TRBD1 (6 bases). The germline V gene encodes CDR1 GTSNPN and CDR2 SVGIG (reference sequence). This CDR3 has 17 residues. V was clipped by 4 bases and J by 3 bases, with 22 bases between them. In DNA form, the CDR3 reads TGTGCCTGGATCCCGAATTACGGCCAGGGGCTCTACAATGAGCAGTTCTTC. It yields the protein CAWIPNYGQGLYNEQFF.

The genes are TRBV19 and TRBJ1-1; 9 bases agree with TRBD1. Germline CDR1 and CDR2: LNHDA and SQIVND (reference sequence). V lost 5 bases to trimming and J lost 3 bases; unmatched junction nucleotides: 13. The length of the CDR3 is 17 residues. The chain's CDR3 is CASSPGTGRMEDTEAFF. As DNA, the CDR3 is TGTGCCAGTAGTCCGGGGACAGGGCGTATGGAGGACACTGAAGCTTTCTTT. Complete variable domain (other parts from reference TRBV19 and TRBJ1-1): DGGITQSPKYLFRKEGQNVTLSCEQNLNHDAMYWYRQDPGQGLRLIYYSQIVNDFQKGDIAEGYSVSREKKESFPLTVTSAQKNPTAFYLCASSPGTGRMEDTEAFFGQGTRLTVV.

This chain joins TRBV5-1 and TRBJ2-1; perhaps TRBD2 as D (6 bases). V lost 4 bases and J lost 5, with 22 bases in between. The CDR3 totals 17 residues. Per the germline V gene, CDR1 is SGHRS and CDR2 is YFSETQ. Here the CDR3 DNA reads TGCGCCAGCAGCCCTTGGGGGGACTCCACGGGAGACAATGAGCAGTTCTTC. This sequence encodes CASSPWGDSTGDNEQFF.

V is TRBV9 and J is TRBJ1-4; TRBD1 aligns across 9 bases. The length of the CDR3 is 17 residues. With 0 bases clipped from V and 7 bases from J, the junction kept 10 bases outside the gene matches. CDR1 is SGDLS and CDR2 is YYNGEE in the germline V gene. The CDR3 coding sequence is TGTGCCAGCAGCGTAGCGGGTGGGACAGGGCAAGGTGAAAAACTGTTTTTT. It codes for CASSVAGGTGQGEKLFF.

The chain couples TRBV28 to TRBJ1-2; D possibly corresponds to TRBD1 (5 bases). Per germline, CDR1 MDHEN and CDR2 SYDVKM. Trimming cost V 2 bases and J 2 bases, with 9 bases left between them. The CDR3 loop spans 14 amino acids. The CDR3: CASSLRGGNYGYTF. Written as DNA, the CDR3 is TGTGCCAGCAGTTTAAGGGGAGGAAACTATGGCTACACCTTC.

V gene TRBV7-9 combines with J gene TRBJ1-6, with D maybe TRBD1 (5 bases). Germline V gives CDR1 SEHNR, CDR2 FQNEAQ (reference sequence). Trimming took 6 bases from V and 2 from J, leaving 5 bases between them. This CDR3 has 13 amino acids. The CDR3 loop reads CASRGPYNSPLHF. As DNA, the CDR3 is TGTGCCAGCAGGGGACCCTATAATTCACCCCTCCACTTT.

The chain employs TRBV19 and TRBJ1-2; tentatively, D is TRBD1 (5 bases). CDR1 is LNHDA, CDR2 SQIVND, per germline (reference sequence). V was shortened by 1 base and J by 8 bases, with 20 bases between the two germline ends. The CDR3 covers 16 residues. CDR3 sequence (DNA): TGTGCCAGTAGTATAGGAGAGAGGGGACGATCTCACGGCTACACCTTC. Amino acid sequence: CASSIGERGRSHGYTF.

This clone has a single count. The chain links TRBV7-2 to TRBJ2-5, with D perhaps TRBD1 or TRBD2 (5 bases each). V dropped 3 bases and J dropped 0 bases, with 11 bases sitting between them. The CDR3 consists of 15 residues. Germline V lookup: CDR1 SGHTA, CDR2 FQGNSA. The CDR3 sequence is CASSFEGRHQETQYF. The CDR3 DNA reads as TGTGCCAGCAGCTTTGAGGGACGGCACCAAGAGACCCAGTACTTC.

This chain uses TRBV6-5 with TRBJ1-1; D call uncertain. Germline-derived CDR1 and CDR2 are MNHEY and SVGAGI. Trimming took off 9 bases at V and 1 base at J, with 12 bases between the two ends. The CDR3 has 13 residues. For the CDR3, the DNA is TGTGCCAGTTGGAGTGAGGCGAACACTGAAGCTTTCTTT. Translating gives CASWSEANTEAFF.

V is TRBV29-1 and J is TRBJ2-5; D may be TRBD1 (6 bases). The V gene's germline CDR1 is SQVTM and CDR2 ANQGSEA. CDR3 length: 11 residues. V dropped 7 bases and J dropped 8 bases, with 14 bases sitting between them. CDR3 sequence reads: CSASLQGTQYF. CDR3 nucleotide sequence: TGCAGCGCATCACTACAGGGCACCCAGTACTTC.

This clone was counted only a few times. The chain recombines TRBV20-1 with TRBJ1-1, with D tentatively TRBD1 (6 bases). The CDR3 length is 11 residues. V was pared by 4 bases and J by 5 bases, with 8 bases between. CDR1 is DFQATT, CDR2 SNEGSKA, per germline (reference sequence). Written as DNA, the CDR3 is TGCAGTGCTACGGGGGCGACTGAAGCTTTCTTT. Translating gives CSATGATEAFF.

The count of this clone is one. The gene calls are TRBV9 and TRBJ2-3; 10 bases align to TRBD2. The CDR3 loop spans 16 amino acids. Germline loops: CDR1 SGDLS, CDR2 YYNGEE. J lost 6 bases, V lost 0 bases, and 7 bases had no gene match. The CDR3 protein is CASSVVPAGGPDTQYF. DNA of the CDR3: TGTGCCAGCAGCGTAGTACCAGCGGGGGGGCCGGATACGCAGTATTTT.